The present entry profiles one TCR beta chain with its context. Its antigen is undetermined. The data were obtained in a study of spatial heterogeneity in lung cancer. Study-level information: Consistently, beta-chain sequences turned up in larger numbers than alpha-chain sequences did.

Whole-study results and caveats: Blood carried ubiquitous expanded tumor TCRs more at resection than follow-up.

TCRdb re-called the 5' RACE reads through MiXCR, storing one row per CDR3 protein. The sample holds some 41,000 distinct CDR3 sequences; around 6.5% are singletons and the top ten take 40% to 45%. Time point of the sample: sample taken at primary tumor resection. The input material, whole RNA from tumor, nontumor lung or frozen PBMC, was sequenced unsorted. CDR3 size: 13 residues. With 4 bases removed from V and 8 bases from J, the gap between germline ends came to 14 bases. Looked up from germline, CDR1 is LGHNA and CDR2 is YSLEER. The rearrangement links TRBV4-3 to TRBJ2-5; D may match TRBD1 or TRBD2 (5 bases each). The source was PBMCs, collected at surgery. This sequence originates from a female donor with early-stage non-small cell lung cancer. The CDR3 loop reads CASSRESGGTQYF. The CDR3 DNA follows: TGCGCCAGCAGCCGAGAGAGTGGGGGAACCCAGTACTTC.